This paragraph reports one T cell receptor (beta chain). The data originate from a study of blood T cell repertoires in COVID-19. What the recovered Cohort 3 donors had was two negative PCRs, clearance, or symptom resolution. The protocol was immunoSEQ multiplex PCR, while the TCRdb copy is restricted to in-frame clones and leaves out a portion. In the table there are over 150,000 clones, roughly nine tenths of which are singletons. Trimming removed 3 bases from V and 4 bases from J; junction bases left unmatched: 7. The CDR3 is 15 amino acids. The V gene's germline CDR1 is LGHNA and CDR2 YSLEER. The V call is TRBV4-3, the J call TRBJ1-2; TRBD1 aligns across 8 bases. The sample comprised PBMCs or T cells enriched from blood (not recorded which). This TCR derives from a woman under 40 who had recovered from COVID-19. The CDR3 DNA reads as TGCGCCAGCAGCCAGGACCCACAGGGGGTCTATGGCTACACCTTC. As protein: CASSQDPQGVYGYTF.